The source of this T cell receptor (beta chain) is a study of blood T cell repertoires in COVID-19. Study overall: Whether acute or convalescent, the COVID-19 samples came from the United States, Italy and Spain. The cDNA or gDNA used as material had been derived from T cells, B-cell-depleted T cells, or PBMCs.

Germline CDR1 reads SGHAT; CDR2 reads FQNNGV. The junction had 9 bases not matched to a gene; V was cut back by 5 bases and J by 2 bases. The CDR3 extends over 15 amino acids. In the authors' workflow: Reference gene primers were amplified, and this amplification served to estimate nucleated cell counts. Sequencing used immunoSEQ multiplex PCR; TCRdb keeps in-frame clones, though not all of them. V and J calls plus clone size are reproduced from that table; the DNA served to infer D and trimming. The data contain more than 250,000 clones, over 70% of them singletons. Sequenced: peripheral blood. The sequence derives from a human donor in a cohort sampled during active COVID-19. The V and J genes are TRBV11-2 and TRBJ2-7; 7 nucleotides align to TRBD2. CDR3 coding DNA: TGTGCCAGCAGCGGGTTAGCGGGTCGAGCCTACGAGCAGTACTTC. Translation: CASSGLAGRAYEQYF.